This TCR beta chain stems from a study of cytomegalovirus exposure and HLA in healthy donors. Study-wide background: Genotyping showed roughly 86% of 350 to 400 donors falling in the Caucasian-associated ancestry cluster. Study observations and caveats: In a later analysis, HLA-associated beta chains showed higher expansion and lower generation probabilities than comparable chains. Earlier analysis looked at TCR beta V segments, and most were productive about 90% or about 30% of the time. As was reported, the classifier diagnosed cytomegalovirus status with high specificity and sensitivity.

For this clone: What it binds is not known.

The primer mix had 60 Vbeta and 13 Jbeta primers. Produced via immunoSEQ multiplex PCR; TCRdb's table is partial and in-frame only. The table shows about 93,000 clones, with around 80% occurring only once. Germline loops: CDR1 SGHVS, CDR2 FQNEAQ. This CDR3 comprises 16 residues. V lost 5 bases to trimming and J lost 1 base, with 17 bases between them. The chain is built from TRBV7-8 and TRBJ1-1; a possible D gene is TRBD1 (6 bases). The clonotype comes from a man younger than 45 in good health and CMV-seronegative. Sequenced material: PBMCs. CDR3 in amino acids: CASSQGGAFPNTEAFF. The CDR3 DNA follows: TGTGCCAGCAGCCAAGGGGGGGCTTTTCCGAACACTGAAGCTTTCTTT. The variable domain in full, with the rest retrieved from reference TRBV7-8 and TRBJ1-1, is GAGVSQSPRYKVAKRGQDVALRCDPISGHVSLFWYQQALGQGPEFLTYFQNEAQLDKSGLPSDRFFAERPEGSVSTLKIQRTQQEDSAVYLCASSQGGAFPNTEAFFGQGTRLTVV.